The next 19 T cell receptor beta chains were all read from a single sample in a study of PD-L1 blockade in urothelial cancer. TCRdb's copy holds only in-frame clones and misses some; the assay was immunoSEQ multiplex PCR. This table holds roughly 120,000 clones, around 89% found once. Stated time point: peripheral blood 6 weeks after treatment start. This material consisted of PBMCs, taken around atezolizumab (anti-PD-L1) treatment. All receptors come from a man between 60 and 75 years old with urothelial cancer.

The gene calls are TRBV27 and TRBJ1-5, with TRBD1 matching 7 bases. The CDR3 length is 15 residues. Per germline, CDR1 MNHEY and CDR2 SMNVEV (reference sequence). Trimming took 6 bases from V and 2 from J; bases not matched to a gene: 7. CDR3 region: CASSEHGQGNQPQHF. The CDR3 DNA reads TGTGCCAGCAGCGAGCATGGACAGGGCAATCAGCCCCAGCATTTT.

The V call is TRBV28, the J call TRBJ1-3; D possibly corresponds to TRBD1 (6 bases). The V gene's germline CDR1 is MDHEN and CDR2 SYDVKM. The CDR3 is 11 amino acids. V shed 6 bases and J shed 9 bases, with 9 bases lying between them. This CDR3 is CASRGAVTIYF. DNA for the CDR3: TGTGCCAGCAGGGGGGCCGTCACCATATATTTT.

V gene TRBV30 combines with J gene TRBJ1-1; possible D gene TRBD1, 5 bases. Trimming left V 0 bases short and J 0 bases short, with 14 bases between. The CDR3 is 16 amino acids. The germline V gene has CDR1 GTSNPN and CDR2 SVGIG (reference sequence). This chain's CDR3 is CAWSVRGVSLNTEAFF. CDR3 in DNA: TGTGCCTGGAGTGTACGGGGGGTCTCCCTGAACACTGAAGCTTTCTTT.

This clone occurred once. The genes are TRBV6-1 and TRBJ1-5; D perhaps matches TRBD1 (6 bases). Per germline, CDR1 MNHNS and CDR2 SASEGT. V was shortened by 5 bases and J by 3 bases, with 14 bases between the two germline ends. The CDR3 contains 15 residues. The CDR3 DNA sequence: TGTGCCAGCAGTCCCGCAGGGGTGATCAATCAGCCCCAGCATTTT. It encodes CASSPAGVINQPQHF.

CDR3 in amino acids: CASSLGQGAGELFF. CDR3 nucleotide sequence: TGCGCCAGCAGCTTGGGACAGGGGGCCGGGGAGCTGTTTTTT. The chain uses TRBV5-1 and TRBJ2-2, with 9 bases that match TRBD1. CDR1 SGHRS and CDR2 YFSETQ come from the germline V gene. The CDR3 sequence is 14 residues long. J lost 6 bases, V lost 0 bases, and 0 bases had no gene match.

CDR3 coding DNA: TGTGCCAGCAGTGGTTCCTTTGGCAGCGATAACACCGGGGAGCTGTTTTTT. Translation: CASSGSFGSDNTGELFF. V and J are TRBV25-1 and TRBJ2-2; D remains ambiguous. The CDR3 is made up of 17 amino acids. CDR1 is MGHDK and CDR2 is SYGVNS in the germline V gene. V was cut by 4 bases and J by 2 bases, with 17 bases left in between.

The J gene is TRBJ2-5, the V gene TRBV7-9; tentative D call: TRBD1 (5 bases). V lost 1 base to trimming and J lost 1 base, with 10 bases between them. The CDR3 loop spans 15 amino acids. Germline values: CDR1 SEHNR, CDR2 FQNEAQ (reference sequence). CDR3 amino acids: CASSLGGQGQETQYF. The CDR3 DNA sequence: TGTGCCAGCAGCTTAGGTGGCCAGGGCCAAGAGACCCAGTACTTC.

The CDR3 reads CASSDVQGDQPQHF. CDR3 coding DNA: TGCGCCAGCAGTGATGTTCAGGGGGACCAGCCCCAGCATTTT. The chain carries TRBV10-2 and TRBJ1-5, with 7 nucleotides matching TRBD1. With 3 bases clipped from V and 7 bases from J, the junction kept 6 bases outside the gene matches. The length of the CDR3 is 14 residues. Germline V gene lookup returns CDR1 WSHSY and CDR2 SAAADI.

The CDR3 here is CASSAGLVPYEQYF. In DNA form, the CDR3 reads TGTGCCAGCAGCGCGGGACTAGTCCCCTACGAGCAGTACTTC. The chain couples TRBV7-2 to TRBJ2-7; 8 bases are a match to TRBD2. This CDR3 has 14 residues. V lost 5 bases, J lost 2 bases, and 5 bases stayed unmatched. CDR1 and CDR2 from the germline V gene are SGHTA and FQGNSA.

The gene calls are TRBV9 and TRBJ2-1, with D perhaps matching TRBD2 (6 bases). The V gene lost 0 bases and the J gene lost 0 bases, with 10 bases spanning the gap. Germline V gives CDR1 SGDLS, CDR2 YYNGEE. The CDR3 is 16 residues long. The CDR3 loop is CASSVEGRGSYNEQFF. The CDR3 nucleotides are TGTGCCAGCAGCGTAGAGGGGCGGGGCTCCTACAATGAGCAGTTCTTC.

This chain uses TRBV14 with TRBJ2-2; tentative D call: TRBD1 (6 bases). CDR1 is SGHDN, CDR2 FVKESK, per germline. Trimming stripped 2 bases from V and 7 bases from J, with 14 bases between. There are 15 residues in the CDR3. The CDR3 region is CASSQLVTGFGELFF. The CDR3 DNA is TGTGCCAGCAGCCAACTAGTAACAGGGTTCGGGGAGCTGTTTTTT. Together with reference TRBV14 and TRBJ2-2, the CDR3 gives the full variable domain: EAGVTQFPSHSVIEKGQTVTLRCDPISGHDNLYWYRRVMGKEIKFLLHFVKESKQDESGMPNNRFLAERTGGTYSTLKVQPAELEDSGVYFCASSQLVTGFGELFFGEGSRLTVL.

The gene calls are TRBV7-3 and TRBJ2-2; 15 nucleotides line up with TRBD2. The V gene end was trimmed by 5 bases and the J gene end by 0 bases; junction bases not matched to a gene: 4. The V gene's germline CDR1 is SGHTA and CDR2 FQGTGA. The CDR3 covers 18 residues. The CDR3 sequence is CASSPGTSGGPNTGELFF. The CDR3 DNA sequence: TGTGCCAGCAGCCCCGGGACTAGCGGGGGGCCGAACACCGGGGAGCTGTTTTTT.

This chain connects TRBV5-6 to TRBJ2-3; D gene unclear. The CDR3 contains 14 residues. Deletions cut 4 bases from V and 0 bases from J, with 9 bases between. CDR1 and CDR2 from the germline V gene are SGHDT and YYEEEE. The CDR3 coding sequence is TGTGCCAGCAGCCGTCCCCCTAGCACAGATACGCAGTATTTT. This gives the protein CASSRPPSTDTQYF.

This clone has more than one count but fewer than ten. V and J are TRBV29-1 and TRBJ2-1; TRBD2 aligns across 8 bases. V shed 7 bases, J shed 8 bases, and the junction held 10 bases outside the gene matches. Germline V CDR1 and CDR2: SQVTM, ANQGSEA. This CDR3 spans 13 amino acids. The CDR3 DNA sequence: TGCAGCGCCGGGAGGGGTAGGGAGTATGAGCAGTTCTTC. Its protein is CSAGRGREYEQFF.

V is TRBV6-6 and J is TRBJ2-2, with 9 bases fitting TRBD1. V lost 1 base and J lost 4; bases outside the gene matches: 4. Germline V gives CDR1 MNHNY, CDR2 SVGAGI (reference sequence). This CDR3 comprises 16 residues. CDR3 nucleotides: TGTGCCAGCAGTTACTGGACAGGGGCGGCCACCGGGGAGCTGTTTTTT. As protein: CASSYWTGAATGELFF.

This chain uses TRBV9 with TRBJ2-2; 9 bases are shared with TRBD1. V dropped 3 bases and J dropped 1; count of bases not matched to a gene: 7. The CDR3 sequence is 17 residues long. CDR1 is SGDLS and CDR2 is YYNGEE in the germline V gene. The CDR3, as DNA: TGTGCCAGCAGCGCCTTCTCGGGACAGGGGAACACCGGGGAGCTGTTTTTT. This gives the protein CASSAFSGQGNTGELFF.

This chain connects TRBV5-1 to TRBJ2-7; D may be TRBD2 (6 bases). CDR3 length equals 13 residues. Per the germline V gene, CDR1 is SGHRS and CDR2 is YFSETQ. With 4 bases removed from V and 6 bases from J, the gap between germline ends came to 14 bases. CDR3 sequence reads: CASSPGLGGEQYF. The CDR3 DNA is TGCGCCAGCAGCCCGGGACTGGGCGGCGAGCAGTACTTC. The whole variable domain, filled in from reference TRBV5-1 and TRBJ2-7, reads KAGVTQTPRYLIKTRGQQVTLSCSPISGHRSVSWYQQTPGQGLQFLFEYFSETQRNKGNFPGRFSGRQFSNSRSEMNVSTLELGDSALYLCASSPGLGGEQYFGPGTRLTVT.

This chain links TRBV29-1 with TRBJ1-2; TRBD1 might be the D (6 bases). Per germline, CDR1 SQVTM and CDR2 ANQGSEA. The CDR3 covers 12 residues. Trimming stripped 3 bases from V and 7 bases from J, with 12 bases between. The CDR3 bases are TGCAGCGTTGACCACGGGACACCTGGCTACACCTTC. Protein product: CSVDHGTPGYTF.

The chain combines TRBV6-1 with TRBJ2-7, with D unresolved. Trimming left V 0 bases short and J 3 bases short, with 18 bases between. Germline V CDR1 and CDR2: MNHNS, SASEGT. CDR3 length: 17 residues. The CDR3 protein is CASSEALPWQTGYEQYF. CDR3 nucleotides: TGTGCCAGCAGTGAAGCGCTTCCCTGGCAGACTGGCTACGAGCAGTACTTC.